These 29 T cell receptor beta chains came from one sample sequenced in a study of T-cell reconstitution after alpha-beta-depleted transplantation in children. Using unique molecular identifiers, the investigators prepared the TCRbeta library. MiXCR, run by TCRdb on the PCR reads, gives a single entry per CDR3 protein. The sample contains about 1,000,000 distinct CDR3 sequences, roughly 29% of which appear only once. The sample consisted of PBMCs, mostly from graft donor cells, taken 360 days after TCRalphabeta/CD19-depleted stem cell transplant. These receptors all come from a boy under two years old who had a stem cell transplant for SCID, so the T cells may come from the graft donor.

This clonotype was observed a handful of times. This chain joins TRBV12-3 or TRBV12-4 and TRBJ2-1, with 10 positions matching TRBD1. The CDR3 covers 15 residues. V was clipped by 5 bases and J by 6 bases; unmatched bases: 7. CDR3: CASSPDRGQANEQFF. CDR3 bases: TGTGCCAGCAGTCCTGACAGGGGGCAAGCCAATGAGCAGTTCTTC.

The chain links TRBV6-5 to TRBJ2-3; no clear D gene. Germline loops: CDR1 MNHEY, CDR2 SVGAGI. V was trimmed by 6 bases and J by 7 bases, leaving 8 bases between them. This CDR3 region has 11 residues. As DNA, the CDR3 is TGTGCCAGCAGCGAAGAAAATACGCAGTATTTT. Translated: CASSEENTQYF.

This CDR3 is CASSQEYAGDNTGELFF. The DNA for the CDR3 is TGCGCCAGCAGCCAAGAATATGCGGGGGACAACACCGGGGAGCTGTTTTTT. This rearrangement joins TRBV4-3 to TRBJ2-2; 7 bases align to TRBD2. Germline values: CDR1 LGHNA, CDR2 YSLEER. This CDR3 has 17 residues. The V and J ends lost 0 bases and 2 bases, in that order; junction bases with no gene match: 6.

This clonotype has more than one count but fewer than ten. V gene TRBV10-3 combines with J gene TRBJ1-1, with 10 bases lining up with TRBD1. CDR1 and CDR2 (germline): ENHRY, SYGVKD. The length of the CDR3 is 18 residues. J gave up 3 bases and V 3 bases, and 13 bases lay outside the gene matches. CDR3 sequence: CAISEVLGTGDMDTEAFF. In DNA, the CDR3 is TGTGCCATCAGTGAAGTACTAGGGACAGGGGATATGGACACTGAAGCTTTCTTT.

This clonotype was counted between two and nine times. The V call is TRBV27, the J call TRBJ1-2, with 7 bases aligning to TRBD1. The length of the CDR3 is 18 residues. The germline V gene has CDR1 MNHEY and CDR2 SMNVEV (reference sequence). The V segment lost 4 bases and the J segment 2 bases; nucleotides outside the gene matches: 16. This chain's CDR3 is CASSSLFPGTAVNYGYTF. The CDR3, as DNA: TGTGCCAGCAGTTCCCTCTTTCCCGGGACAGCAGTGAACTATGGCTACACCTTC.

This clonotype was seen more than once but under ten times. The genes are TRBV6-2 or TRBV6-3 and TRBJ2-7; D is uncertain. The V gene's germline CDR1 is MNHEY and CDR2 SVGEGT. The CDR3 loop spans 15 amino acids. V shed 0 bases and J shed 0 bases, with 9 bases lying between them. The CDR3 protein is CASSYSGLSSYEQYF. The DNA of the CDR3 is TGTGCCAGCAGTTACTCAGGTTTAAGCTCCTACGAGCAGTACTTC.

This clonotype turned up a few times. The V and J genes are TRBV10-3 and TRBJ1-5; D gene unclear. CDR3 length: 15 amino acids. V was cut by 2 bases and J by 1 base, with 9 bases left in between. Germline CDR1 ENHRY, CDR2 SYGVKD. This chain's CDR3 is CAISEKGTSNQPQHF. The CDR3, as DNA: TGTGCCATCAGTGAGAAGGGTACGAGCAATCAGCCCCAGCATTTT.

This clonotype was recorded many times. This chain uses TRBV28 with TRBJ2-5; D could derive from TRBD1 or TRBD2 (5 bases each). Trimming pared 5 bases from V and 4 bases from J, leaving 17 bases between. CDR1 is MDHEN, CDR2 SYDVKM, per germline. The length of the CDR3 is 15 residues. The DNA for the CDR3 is TGTGCCAGCAGTCCCTCCCTAAGTGGGGGAGAGACCCAGTACTTC. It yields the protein CASSPSLSGGETQYF.

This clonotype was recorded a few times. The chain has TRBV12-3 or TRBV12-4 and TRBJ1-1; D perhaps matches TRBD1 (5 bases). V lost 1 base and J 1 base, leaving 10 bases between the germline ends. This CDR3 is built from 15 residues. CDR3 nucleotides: TGTGCCAGCAGTTTAGATCACAGGCCGAACACTGAAGCTTTCTTT. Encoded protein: CASSLDHRPNTEAFF.

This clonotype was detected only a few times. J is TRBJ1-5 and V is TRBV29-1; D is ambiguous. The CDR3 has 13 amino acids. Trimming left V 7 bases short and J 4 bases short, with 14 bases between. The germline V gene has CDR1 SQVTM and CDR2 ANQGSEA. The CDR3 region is CSAMGSVNQPQHF. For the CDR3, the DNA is TGCAGCGCCATGGGTAGTGTTAATCAGCCCCAGCATTTT.

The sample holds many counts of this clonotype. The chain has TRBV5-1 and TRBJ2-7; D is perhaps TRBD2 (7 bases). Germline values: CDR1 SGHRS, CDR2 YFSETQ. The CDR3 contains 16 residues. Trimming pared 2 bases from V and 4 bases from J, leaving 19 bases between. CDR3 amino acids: CASSFGLGGPLYEQYF. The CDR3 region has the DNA TGCGCCAGCAGCTTCGGCCTCGGGGGGCCCCTTTACGAGCAGTACTTC. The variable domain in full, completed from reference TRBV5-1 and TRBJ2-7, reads KAGVTQTPRYLIKTRGQQVTLSCSPISGHRSVSWYQQTPGQGLQFLFEYFSETQRNKGNFPGRFSGRQFSNSRSEMNVSTLELGDSALYLCASSFGLGGPLYEQYFGPGTRLTVT.

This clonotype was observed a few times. The CDR3 sequence is CASSSGTRPDTQYF. In DNA form, the CDR3 reads TGTGCCAGCAGCTCCGGGACAAGACCAGATACGCAGTATTTT. The chain combines TRBV12-3 or TRBV12-4 with TRBJ2-3, with a tentative D call TRBD1 (6 bases). This CDR3 is 14 amino acids long. Trimming cost V 6 bases and J 4 bases, with 14 bases left between them.

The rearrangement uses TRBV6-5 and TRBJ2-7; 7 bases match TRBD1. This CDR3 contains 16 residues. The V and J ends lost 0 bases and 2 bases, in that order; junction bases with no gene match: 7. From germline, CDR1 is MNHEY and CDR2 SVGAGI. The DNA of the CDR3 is TGTGCCAGCAGTTACTCGGGGTGGGACAGAGCCTACGAGCAGTACTTC. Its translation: CASSYSGWDRAYEQYF.

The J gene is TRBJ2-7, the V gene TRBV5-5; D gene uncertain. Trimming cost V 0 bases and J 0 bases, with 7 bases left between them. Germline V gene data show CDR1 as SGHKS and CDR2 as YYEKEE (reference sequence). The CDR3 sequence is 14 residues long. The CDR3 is CASSLALSSYEQYF. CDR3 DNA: TGTGCCAGCAGCTTGGCCCTCAGCTCCTACGAGCAGTACTTC.

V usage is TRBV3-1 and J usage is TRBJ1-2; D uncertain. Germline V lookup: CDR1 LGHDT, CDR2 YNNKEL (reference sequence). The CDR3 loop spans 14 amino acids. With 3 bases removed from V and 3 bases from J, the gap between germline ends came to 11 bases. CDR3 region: CASSHPRGDYGYTF. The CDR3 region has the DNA TGTGCCAGCAGCCACCCGAGAGGAGACTATGGCTACACCTTC. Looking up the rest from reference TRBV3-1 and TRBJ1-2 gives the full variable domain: DTAVSQTPKYLVTQMGNDKSIKCEQNLGHDTMYWYKQDSKKFLKIMFSYNNKELIINETVPNRFSPKSPDKAHLNLHINSLELGDSAVYFCASSHPRGDYGYTFGSGTRLTVV.

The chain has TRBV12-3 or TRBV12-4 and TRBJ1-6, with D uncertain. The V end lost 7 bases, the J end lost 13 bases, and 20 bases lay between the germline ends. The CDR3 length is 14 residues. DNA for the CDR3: TGTGCCAGCACCCCGGGATGGGCTTCGAATCCCCTCCACTTT. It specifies CASTPGWASNPLHF.

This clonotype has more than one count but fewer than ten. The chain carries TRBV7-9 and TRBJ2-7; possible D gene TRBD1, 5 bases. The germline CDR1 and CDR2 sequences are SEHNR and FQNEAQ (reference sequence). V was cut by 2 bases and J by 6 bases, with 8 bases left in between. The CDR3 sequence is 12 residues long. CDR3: CASSLPRGEQYF. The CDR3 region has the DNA TGTGCCAGCAGCTTACCAAGGGGCGAGCAGTACTTC. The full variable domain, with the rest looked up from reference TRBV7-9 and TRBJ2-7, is DTGVSQNPRHKITKRGQNVTFRCDPISEHNRLYWYRQTLGQGPEFLTYFQNEAQLEKSRLLSDRFSAERPKGSFSTLEIQRTEQGDSAMYLCASSLPRGEQYFGPGTRLTVT.

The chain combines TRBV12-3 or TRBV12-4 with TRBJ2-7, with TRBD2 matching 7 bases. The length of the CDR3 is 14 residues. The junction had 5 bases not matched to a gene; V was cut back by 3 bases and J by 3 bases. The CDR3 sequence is CASSFREVGYEQYF. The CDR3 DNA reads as TGTGCCAGCAGTTTCCGGGAGGTCGGCTACGAGCAGTACTTC.

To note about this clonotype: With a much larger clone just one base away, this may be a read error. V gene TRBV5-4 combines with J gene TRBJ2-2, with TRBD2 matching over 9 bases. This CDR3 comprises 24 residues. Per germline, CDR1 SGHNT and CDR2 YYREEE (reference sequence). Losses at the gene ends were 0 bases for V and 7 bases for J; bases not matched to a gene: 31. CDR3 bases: TGTGCCAGCAGCTTGGTTCTAGCGGGGATCATCCACACTGATACTGCGGGGAGTAACGGGGAGCTGTTTTTT. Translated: CASSLVLAGIIHTDTAGSNGELFF.

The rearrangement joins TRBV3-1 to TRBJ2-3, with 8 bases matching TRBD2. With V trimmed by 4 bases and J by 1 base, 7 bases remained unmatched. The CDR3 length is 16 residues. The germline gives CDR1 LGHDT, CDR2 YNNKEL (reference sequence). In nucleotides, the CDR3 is TGTGCCAGCAGCCCATCGCCGGGACTAGGCACAGATACGCAGTATTTT. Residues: CASSPSPGLGTDTQYF.

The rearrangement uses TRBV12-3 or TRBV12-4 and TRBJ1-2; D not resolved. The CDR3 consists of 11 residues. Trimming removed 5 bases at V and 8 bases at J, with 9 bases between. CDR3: CASSDIWGYTF. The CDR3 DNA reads TGTGCCAGCAGTGATATTTGGGGCTACACCTTC.

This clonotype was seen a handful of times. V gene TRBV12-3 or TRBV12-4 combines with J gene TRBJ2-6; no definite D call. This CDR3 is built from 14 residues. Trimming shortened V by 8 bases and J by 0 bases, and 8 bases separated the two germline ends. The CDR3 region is CASRPVSGANVLTF. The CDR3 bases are TGTGCCAGCCGGCCAGTCTCTGGGGCCAACGTCCTGACTTTC.

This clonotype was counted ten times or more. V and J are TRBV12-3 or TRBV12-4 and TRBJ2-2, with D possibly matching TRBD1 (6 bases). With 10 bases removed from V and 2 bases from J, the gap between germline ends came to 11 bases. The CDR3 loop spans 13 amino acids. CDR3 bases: TGTGCCACAGGACAGCTCAACACCGGGGAGCTGTTTTTT. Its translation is CATGQLNTGELFF.

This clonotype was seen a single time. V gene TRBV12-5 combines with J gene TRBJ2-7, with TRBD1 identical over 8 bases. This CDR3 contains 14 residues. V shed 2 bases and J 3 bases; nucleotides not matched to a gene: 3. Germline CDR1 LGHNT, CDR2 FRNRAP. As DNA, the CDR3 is TGTGCTAGTGGTTTGAGAGACAGGGGCTACGAGCAGTACTTC. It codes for CASGLRDRGYEQYF.

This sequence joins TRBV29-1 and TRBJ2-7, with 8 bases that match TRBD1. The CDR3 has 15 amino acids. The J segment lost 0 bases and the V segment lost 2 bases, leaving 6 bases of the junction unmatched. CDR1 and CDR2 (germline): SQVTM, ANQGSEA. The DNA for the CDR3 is TGCAGCGTTGAAATAGGACAGGGTAGCTCCTACGAGCAGTACTTC. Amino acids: CSVEIGQGSSYEQYF.

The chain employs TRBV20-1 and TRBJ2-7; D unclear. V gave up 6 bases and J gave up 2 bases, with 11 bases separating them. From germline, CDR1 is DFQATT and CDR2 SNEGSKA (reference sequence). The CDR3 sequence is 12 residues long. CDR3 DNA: TGCAGTGCCCCCCGCGTCGCCTACGAGCAGTACTTC. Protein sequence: CSAPRVAYEQYF.

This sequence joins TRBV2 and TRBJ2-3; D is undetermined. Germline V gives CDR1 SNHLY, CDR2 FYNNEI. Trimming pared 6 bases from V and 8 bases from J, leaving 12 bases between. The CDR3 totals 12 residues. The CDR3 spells CASRPDPGTQYF. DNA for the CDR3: TGTGCCAGCAGACCCGATCCGGGTACGCAGTATTTT.

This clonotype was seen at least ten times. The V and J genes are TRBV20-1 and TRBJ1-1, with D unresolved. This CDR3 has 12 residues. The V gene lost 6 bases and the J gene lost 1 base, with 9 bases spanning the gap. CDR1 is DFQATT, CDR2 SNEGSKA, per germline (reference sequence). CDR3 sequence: CSATRANTEAFF. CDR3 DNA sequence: TGCAGTGCAACCCGGGCGAACACTGAAGCTTTCTTT.

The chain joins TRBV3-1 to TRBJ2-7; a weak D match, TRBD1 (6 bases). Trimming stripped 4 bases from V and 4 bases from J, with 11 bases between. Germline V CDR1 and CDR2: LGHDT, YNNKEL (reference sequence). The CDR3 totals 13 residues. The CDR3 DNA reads TGTGCCAGCAGCCCGACAGGACAGTACGAGCAGTACTTC. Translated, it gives CASSPTGQYEQYF.